This TCR beta chain comes out of a study of cytomegalovirus exposure and HLA in healthy donors. This table comes from immunoSEQ multiplex PCR, and its TCRdb copy is limited to in-frame clones, with some not included. The sample holds 95,000 to 150,000 clones, more than 75% seen once. CDR1 SGDLS and CDR2 YYNGEE come from the germline V gene. This CDR3 region has 16 residues. V shed 4 bases and J shed 7 bases, with 20 bases lying between them. The chain has TRBV9 and TRBJ2-2, with D tentatively TRBD2 (7 bases). Sequenced: PBMCs. The clonotype comes from a woman younger than 45 in good health and CMV-seronegative. The chain's CDR3 is CASSPSPRGAHGELFF. The CDR3 DNA reads as TGTGCCAGCAGCCCCAGCCCCCGGGGGGCCCACGGGGAGCTGTTTTTT.